This entry is about one T cell receptor (beta chain). Its target is not known. The size of this beta chain means little, since it is a stray read in a library made for alpha chains. Time point here: sample taken at primary tumor resection. The CDR3 length is 13 residues. Trimming shortened V by 4 bases and J by 8 bases, and 12 bases separated the two germline ends. Every molecule of TCR cDNA had its own unique molecular identifier. TCRdb re-called the 5' RACE reads through MiXCR, storing one row per CDR3 protein. Of fewer than 3,500 distinct CDR3 sequences in the sample, about 15% are singletons; the top ten hold 11% to 15%. The sample is drawn from a study of spatial heterogeneity in lung cancer. Findings of the study overall: Within tumors, counts of expanded alpha and beta TCRs tracked tumor mutation counts.

The TCR sequence derives from a male donor with early-stage non-small cell lung cancer. This sample comprised lung tumor tissue, obtained at surgery. This chain uses TRBV12-3 or TRBV12-4 with TRBJ2-1, with D possibly TRBD1 on 7 matching bases. CDR3 bases: TGTGCCAGCAGTTACACAGGGGAGGATGAGCAGTTCTTC. Translated: CASSYTGEDEQFF.